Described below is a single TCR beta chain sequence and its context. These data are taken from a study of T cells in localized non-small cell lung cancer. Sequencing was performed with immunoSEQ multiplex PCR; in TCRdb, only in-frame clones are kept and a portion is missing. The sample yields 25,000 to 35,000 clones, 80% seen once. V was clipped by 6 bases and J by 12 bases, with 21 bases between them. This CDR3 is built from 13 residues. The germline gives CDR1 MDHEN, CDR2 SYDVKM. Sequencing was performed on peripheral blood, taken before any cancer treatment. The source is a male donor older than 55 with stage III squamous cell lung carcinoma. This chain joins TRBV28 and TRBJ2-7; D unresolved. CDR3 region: CASSPGPYSSTYF. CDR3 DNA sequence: TGTGCCAGCAGCCCCGGGCCTTACTCGTCTACGTACTTC.